This record concerns one T cell receptor (beta chain) sequence. What it binds is unknown. Sequencing used immunoSEQ multiplex PCR; TCRdb keeps in-frame clones, though not all of them. The table includes roughly 23,000 clones, nearly 80% detected once. The sample belongs to a study of somatic mutations in cytotoxic T cells in rheumatoid arthritis. Study-level results: In rheumatoid arthritis patients, unlike healthy controls, CD8+ clonality rose with age. The slight TRBV07 underrepresentation in rheumatoid arthritis patients was not adjusted for multiple comparisons.

From germline, CDR1 is SGHRS and CDR2 YFSETQ. This CDR3 has 13 amino acids. Germline trimming cut 4 bases from V and 7 bases from J; bases unmatched to any gene: 6. The TCR was taken from an adult with rheumatoid arthritis. This sequence joins TRBV5-1 and TRBJ1-2; 8 bases map to TRBD1. The specimen sequenced was CD8+ T cells sorted from blood. CDR3 nucleotides: TGCGCCAGCAGCGCGACAGGGGCAGGTGGCTACACCTTC. This translates into CASSATGAGGYTF.